The subject of this entry is one TCR beta chain. Antigen: not known. The CDR3 sequence is 11 residues long. The V gene's germline CDR1 is SQVTM and CDR2 ANQGSEA. V was pared by 5 bases and J by 7 bases, with 8 bases between. This PCR relied on a set of 60 Vbeta primers and 13 Jbeta primers. The repertoire was sequenced with immunoSEQ multiplex PCR; TCRdb's copy has only in-frame clones and lacks some. The profile covers under 130,000 clones, with under 85% appearing a single time and under 1.5% taken by the ten largest. This sample is drawn from a study of cytomegalovirus exposure and HLA in healthy donors. Study in general: In terms of ancestry, the Caucasian-associated cluster contained 75% to 90% of the approximately 400 genotyped donors.

Overall study findings and caveats: Certain indistinguishable V segments, among them TRBV6-2 and TRBV6-3, were excluded. Trimming of TCR beta V- and J-genes showed a link, identified in a later analysis, to a missense DCLRE1C variant. The productive fraction for most TCR beta V segments was about 90% or about 30% in an earlier analysis.

Sequenced: PBMCs. The TCR comes from a man under 40 in good health and CMV-seronegative. V and J are TRBV29-1 and TRBJ2-2; D gene ambiguous. CDR3 sequence: CSVPAGGELFF. The CDR3 nucleotides are TGCAGCGTTCCGGCAGGCGGGGAGCTGTTTTTT.